Below, one TCR beta chain is given with its context. Per the study methods: Reference gene primer amplification yielded estimated nucleated cell counts. Assay: immunoSEQ multiplex PCR; the TCRdb copy retains only in-frame clones and omits some. Clonal size and the V and J genes are those of that table, whereas D and trimming came from the DNA. Among hundreds of thousands of clones, just under 90% were seen once, and the ten largest hold 8.5% to 14%. Patients of the Seattle cohort, enrolled during active infection, were followed longitudinally. CDR1 is MDHEN, CDR2 SYDVKM, per germline. The CDR3 is 14 amino acids. Trimming shortened V by 6 bases and J by 1 base, and 12 bases separated the two germline ends. This record belongs to a study of blood T cell repertoires in COVID-19. Study-wide background: Whether acute or convalescent, the COVID-19 samples came from the United States, Italy and Spain. From T cells, B-cell-depleted T cells, or PBMCs came the material, which was cDNA or gDNA.

Sequencing was carried out using peripheral blood. The chain uses TRBV28 and TRBJ1-2, with a tentative D call TRBD1 (5 bases). The source of this sequence is a woman in her twenties or thirties with COVID-19, enrolled during active disease. CDR3 sequence (DNA): TGTGCCAGCAGCTGGACACTTAATAACTATGGCTACACCTTC. Its protein product is CASSWTLNNYGYTF.